This TCR beta chain was observed in a study of Ad26.COV2.S vaccination and SARS-CoV-2 variants. At the level of the study: Ad26.COV2.S shots went into the muscle once or twice, 56 days apart.

The CDR3 runs to 17 residues. The V gene's germline CDR1 is LNHDA and CDR2 SQIVND (reference sequence). Germline trimming cut 2 bases from V and 4 bases from J; bases unmatched to any gene: 10. General study points: Analytic work on TCR breadth and depth might have understated the full extent of total T cell responses. It was found that vaccine and placebo recipients had similar non-spike TCR breadth.

The assay was immunoSEQ multiplex PCR, and TCRdb's table has in-frame clones only and misses some. The sample lists about 680,000 clones, about 89% occurring once. Indicated treatment: 19 received Ad26.COV2.S at low or high dose, single or two shots; several received placebo; per-sample allocation not given. Collection of samples fell on day 63 after the first vaccine or placebo injection. An Ad26 vector was used to express Wuhan-strain SARS-CoV-2 spike as the vaccine. About this clone: Its antigen is unidentified.

The sample here was peripheral blood, taken in a trial of Ad26.COV2.S vaccine versus placebo. This rearrangement joins TRBV19 to TRBJ1-5, with 8 nucleotides matching TRBD1. The sequence came from a person between 18 and 65 years old who received the Ad26.COV2.S COVID-19 vaccine or a placebo. The CDR3 here is CASSISYRGNSNQPQHF. The CDR3 DNA reads as TGTGCCAGTAGTATATCCTACAGGGGGAATAGTAATCAGCCCCAGCATTTT.